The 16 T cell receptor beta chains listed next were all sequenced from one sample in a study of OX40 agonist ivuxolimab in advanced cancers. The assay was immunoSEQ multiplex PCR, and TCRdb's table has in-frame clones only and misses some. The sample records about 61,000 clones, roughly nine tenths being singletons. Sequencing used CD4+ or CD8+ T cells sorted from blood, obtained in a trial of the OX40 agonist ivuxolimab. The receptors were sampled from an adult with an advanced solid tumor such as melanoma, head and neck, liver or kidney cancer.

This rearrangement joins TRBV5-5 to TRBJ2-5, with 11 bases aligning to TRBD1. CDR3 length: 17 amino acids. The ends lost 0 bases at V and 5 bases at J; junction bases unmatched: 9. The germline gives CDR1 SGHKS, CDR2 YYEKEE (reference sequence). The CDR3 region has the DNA TGTGCCAGCAGCTTGGAGTCTTGGGACAGGGGGTCGGAGACCCAGTACTTC. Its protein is CASSLESWDRGSETQYF.

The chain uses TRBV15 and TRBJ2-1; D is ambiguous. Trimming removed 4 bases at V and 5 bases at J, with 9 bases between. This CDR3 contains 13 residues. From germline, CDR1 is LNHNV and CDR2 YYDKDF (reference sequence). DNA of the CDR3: TGTGCCACCAGCACTGGCCTGAACAATGAGCAGTTCTTC. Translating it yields CATSTGLNNEQFF.

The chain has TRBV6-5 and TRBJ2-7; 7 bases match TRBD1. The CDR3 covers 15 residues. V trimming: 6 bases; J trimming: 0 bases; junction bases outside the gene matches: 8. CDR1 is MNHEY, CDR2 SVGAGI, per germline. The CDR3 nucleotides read TGTGCCAGCAGCCCAACAGGGGTAAGCTCCTACGAGCAGTACTTC. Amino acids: CASSPTGVSSYEQYF.

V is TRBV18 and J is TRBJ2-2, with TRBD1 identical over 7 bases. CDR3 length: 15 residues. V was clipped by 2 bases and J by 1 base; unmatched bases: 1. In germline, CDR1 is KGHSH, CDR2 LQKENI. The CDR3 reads CASSPRDRNTGELFF. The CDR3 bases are TGTGCCAGCTCACCAAGGGACAGGAACACCGGGGAGCTGTTTTTT.

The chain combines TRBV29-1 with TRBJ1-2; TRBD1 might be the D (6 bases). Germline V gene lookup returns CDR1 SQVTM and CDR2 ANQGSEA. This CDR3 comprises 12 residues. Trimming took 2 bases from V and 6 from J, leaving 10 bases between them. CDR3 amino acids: CSVETGFDGYTF. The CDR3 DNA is TGCAGCGTTGAAACAGGGTTTGATGGCTACACCTTC.

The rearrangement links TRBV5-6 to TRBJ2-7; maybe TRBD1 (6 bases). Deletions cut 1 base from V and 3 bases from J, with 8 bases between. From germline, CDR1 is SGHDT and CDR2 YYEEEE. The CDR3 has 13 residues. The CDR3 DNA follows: TGTGCCAGCAGCTTGACAGGGAGCTACGAGCAGTACTTC. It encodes CASSLTGSYEQYF.

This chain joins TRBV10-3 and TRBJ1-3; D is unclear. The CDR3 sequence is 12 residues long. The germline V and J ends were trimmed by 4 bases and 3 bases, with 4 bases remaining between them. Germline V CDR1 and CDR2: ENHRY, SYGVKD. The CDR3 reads CAISGYGNTIYF. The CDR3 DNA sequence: TGTGCCATCAGTGGGTATGGAAACACCATATATTTT.

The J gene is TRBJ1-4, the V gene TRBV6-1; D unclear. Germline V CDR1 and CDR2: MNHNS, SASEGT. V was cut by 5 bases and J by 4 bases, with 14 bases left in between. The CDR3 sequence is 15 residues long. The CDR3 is CASSLGGSGNEKLFF. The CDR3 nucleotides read TGTGCCAGCAGTTTAGGTGGTTCGGGTAATGAAAAACTGTTTTTT.

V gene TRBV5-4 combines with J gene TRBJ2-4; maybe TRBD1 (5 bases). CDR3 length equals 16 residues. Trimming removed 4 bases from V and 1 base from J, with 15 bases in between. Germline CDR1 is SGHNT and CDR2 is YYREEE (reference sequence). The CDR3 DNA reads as TGTGCCAGCAGCCCCCAGGGTATTGACGCCAAAAACATTCAGTACTTC. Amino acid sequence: CASSPQGIDAKNIQYF. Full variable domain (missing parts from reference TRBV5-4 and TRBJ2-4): ETGVTQSPTHLIKTRGQQVTLRCSSQSGHNTVSWYQQALGQGPQFIFQYYREEENGRGNFPPRFSGLQFPNYSSELNVNALELDDSALYLCASSPQGIDAKNIQYFGAGTRLSVL.

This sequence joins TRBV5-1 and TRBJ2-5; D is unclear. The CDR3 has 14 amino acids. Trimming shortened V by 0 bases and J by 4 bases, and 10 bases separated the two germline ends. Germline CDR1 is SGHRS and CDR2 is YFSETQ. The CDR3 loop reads CASSLVSVGETQYF. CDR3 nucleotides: TGCGCCAGCAGCTTGGTTTCAGTCGGAGAGACCCAGTACTTC.

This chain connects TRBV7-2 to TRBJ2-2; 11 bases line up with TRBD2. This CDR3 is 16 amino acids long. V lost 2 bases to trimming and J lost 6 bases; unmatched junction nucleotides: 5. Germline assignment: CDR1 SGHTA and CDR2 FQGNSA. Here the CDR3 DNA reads TGTGCCAGCAGCTTAAGGGTAGCGGGGGGGCCCGGGGAGCTGTTTTTT. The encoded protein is CASSLRVAGGPGELFF.

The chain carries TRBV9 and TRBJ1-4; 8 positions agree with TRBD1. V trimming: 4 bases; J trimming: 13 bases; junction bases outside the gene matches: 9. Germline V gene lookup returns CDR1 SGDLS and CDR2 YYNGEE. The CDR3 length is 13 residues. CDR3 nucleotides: TGTGCCAGCAGCCCGCCCGGGACAGGTAGACTGTTTTTT. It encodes CASSPPGTGRLFF. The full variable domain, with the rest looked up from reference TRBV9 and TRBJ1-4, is DSGVTQTPKHLITATGQRVTLRCSPRSGDLSVYWYQQSLDQGLQFLIQYYNGEERAKGNILERFSAQQFPDLHSELNLSSLELGDSALYFCASSPPGTGRLFFGSGTQLSVL.

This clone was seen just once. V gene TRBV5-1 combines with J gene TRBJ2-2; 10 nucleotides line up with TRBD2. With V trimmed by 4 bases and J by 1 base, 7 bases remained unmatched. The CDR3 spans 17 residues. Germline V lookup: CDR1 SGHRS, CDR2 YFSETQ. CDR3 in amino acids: CASSRRVAGGNTGELFF. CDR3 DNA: TGCGCCAGCAGCCGCCGAGTAGCGGGGGGGAACACCGGGGAGCTGTTTTTT.

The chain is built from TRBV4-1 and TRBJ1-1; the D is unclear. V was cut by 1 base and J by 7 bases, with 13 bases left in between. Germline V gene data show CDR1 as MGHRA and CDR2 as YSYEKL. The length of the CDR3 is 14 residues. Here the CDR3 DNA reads TGCGCCAGCAGCCAAGGATTTAGAGGTCGTGAAGCTTTCTTT. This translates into CASSQGFRGREAFF.

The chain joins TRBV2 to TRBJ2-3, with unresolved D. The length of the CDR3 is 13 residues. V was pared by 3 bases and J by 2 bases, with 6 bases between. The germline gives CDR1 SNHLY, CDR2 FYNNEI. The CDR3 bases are TGTGCCAGCAGTGACCGACCCACAGATACGCAGTATTTT. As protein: CASSDRPTDTQYF.

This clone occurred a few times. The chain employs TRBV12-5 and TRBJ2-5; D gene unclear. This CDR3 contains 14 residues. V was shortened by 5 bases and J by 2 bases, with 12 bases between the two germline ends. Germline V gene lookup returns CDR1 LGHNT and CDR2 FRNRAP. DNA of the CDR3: TGTGCTAGTGGTCTCACCCTTAATCAAGAGACCCAGTACTTC. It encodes CASGLTLNQETQYF. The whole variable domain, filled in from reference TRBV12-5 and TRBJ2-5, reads DARVTQTPRHKVTEMGQEVTMRCQPILGHNTVFWYRQTMMQGLELLAYFRNRAPLDDSGMPKDRFSAEMPDATLATLKIQPSEPRDSAVYFCASGLTLNQETQYFGPGTRLLVL.